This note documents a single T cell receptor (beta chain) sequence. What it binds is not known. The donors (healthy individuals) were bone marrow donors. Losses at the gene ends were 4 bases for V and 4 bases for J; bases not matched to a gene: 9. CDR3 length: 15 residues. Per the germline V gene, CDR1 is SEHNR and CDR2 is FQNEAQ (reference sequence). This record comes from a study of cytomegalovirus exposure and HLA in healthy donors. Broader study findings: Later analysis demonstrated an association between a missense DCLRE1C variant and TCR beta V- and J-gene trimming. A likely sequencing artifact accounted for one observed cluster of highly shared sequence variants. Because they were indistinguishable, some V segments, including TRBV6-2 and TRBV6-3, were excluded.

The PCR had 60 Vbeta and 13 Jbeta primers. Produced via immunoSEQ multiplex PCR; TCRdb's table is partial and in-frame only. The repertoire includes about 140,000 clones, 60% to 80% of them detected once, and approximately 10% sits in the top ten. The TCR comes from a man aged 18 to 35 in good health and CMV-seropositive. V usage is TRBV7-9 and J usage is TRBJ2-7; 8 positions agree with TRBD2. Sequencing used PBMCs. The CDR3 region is CASSSRAGEVYEQYF. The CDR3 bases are TGTGCCAGCAGCTCCCGAGCGGGAGAGGTATACGAGCAGTACTTC.